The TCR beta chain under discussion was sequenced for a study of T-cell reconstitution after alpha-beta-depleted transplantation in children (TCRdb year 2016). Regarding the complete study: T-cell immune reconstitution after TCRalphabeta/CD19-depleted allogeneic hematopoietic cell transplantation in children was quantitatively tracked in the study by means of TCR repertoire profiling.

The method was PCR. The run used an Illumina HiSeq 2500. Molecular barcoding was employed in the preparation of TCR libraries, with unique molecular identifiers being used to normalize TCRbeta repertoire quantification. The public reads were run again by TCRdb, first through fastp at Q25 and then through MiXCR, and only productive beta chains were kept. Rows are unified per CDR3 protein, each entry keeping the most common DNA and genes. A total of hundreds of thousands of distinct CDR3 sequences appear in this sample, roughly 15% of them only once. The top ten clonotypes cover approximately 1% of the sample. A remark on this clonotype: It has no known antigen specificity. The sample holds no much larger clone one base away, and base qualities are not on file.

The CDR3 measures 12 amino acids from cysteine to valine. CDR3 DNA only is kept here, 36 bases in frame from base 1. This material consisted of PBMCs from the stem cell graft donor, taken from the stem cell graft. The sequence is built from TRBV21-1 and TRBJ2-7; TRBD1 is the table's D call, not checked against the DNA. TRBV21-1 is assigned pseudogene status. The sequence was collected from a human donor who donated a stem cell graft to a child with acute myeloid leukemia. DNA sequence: TGTGACCGGGTGGAGTGTCTCTACGAGCAGTACGTC. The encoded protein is CDRVECLYEQYV.